This T cell receptor beta chain comes out of a study of control samples from healthy donors and cancer patients. Trimming removed 0 bases at V and 3 bases at J, with 8 bases between. This CDR3 is built from 13 residues. The V gene's germline CDR1 is GTSNPN and CDR2 SVGIG (reference sequence). The data were produced by immunoSEQ multiplex PCR, yet TCRdb's version contains in-frame clones alone and is incomplete. Among about 170,000 clones, about 93% were seen once, and the ten largest hold roughly 4%. Material: blood. V usage is TRBV30 and J usage is TRBJ1-1, with TRBD1 as a possible D gene (5 bases). The clonotype originates from a woman aged 60 to 75 in good health. The CDR3 reads CAWSVRRDTEAFF. CDR3 DNA: TGTGCCTGGAGTGTACGCAGGGACACTGAAGCTTTCTTT.